This is a list of T cell receptor beta chains from one sample in a study of cytomegalovirus exposure and HLA in healthy donors. The assay was immunoSEQ multiplex PCR, and TCRdb's table has in-frame clones only and misses some. The data show around 50,000 clones, with about 80% seen just once and around 1.5% held by the top ten. The sequenced sample was PBMCs. These receptor sequences come from a man aged 35 to 55 in good health and CMV-seronegative. The CDR3 runs from the conserved cysteine through the conserved F or W. Fields, in order: clone size, V gene, CDR3 length, J gene, D gene, CDR3 protein, CDR3 DNA. D genes are given only for firm matches. Clone size is given for some rows only: seen once, a few or many times, or a class if the clone is expanded.

few	TRBV6-1	16	TRBJ1-3	.	CASSESPTGSGNTIYF	TGTGCCAGCAGTGAAAGTCCCACAGGGTCTGGAAACACCATATATTTT
few	TRBV4-3	16	TRBJ1-1	TRBD1	CASSQDVTGAHTEAFF	TGCGCCAGCAGCCAAGATGTTACAGGGGCGCACACTGAAGCTTTCTTT
.	TRBV5-1	17	TRBJ2-2	.	CASSFGPPVTNTGELFF	TGCGCCAGCAGCTTTGGGCCGCCGGTCACTAACACCGGGGAGCTGTTTTTT
few	TRBV6-5	13	TRBJ1-5	.	CASSPQRYQPQHF	TGTGCCAGCAGCCCCCAGAGGTATCAGCCCCAGCATTTT
.	TRBV2	13	TRBJ1-2	TRBD1	CASREDRDYGYTF	TGTGCCAGCAGAGAAGACAGGGACTATGGCTACACCTTC
.	TRBV4-1	16	TRBJ1-5	TRBD1	CASSPHFTGTGRPQHF	TGCGCCAGCAGCCCCCACTTTACCGGGACAGGGCGGCCCCAGCATTTT
.	TRBV11-2	17	TRBJ1-2	TRBD1	CASSPGTGKSLLYGYTF	TGTGCCAGCAGCCCGGGGACAGGGAAGTCGTTACTCTATGGCTACACCTTC
.	TRBV15	18	TRBJ1-6	.	CATSRDQISGQLRSPLHF	TGTGCCACCAGCAGAGATCAGATTTCGGGACAACTCCGTTCACCCCTCCACTTT
.	TRBV4-1	16	TRBJ2-5	TRBD2	CASSQLGLANQETQYF	TGCGCCAGCAGCCAACTAGGACTAGCGAATCAAGAGACCCAGTACTTC
few	TRBV18	18	TRBJ2-6	TRBD2	CASSPPTSGGFGANVLTF	TGTGCCAGCTCACCACCGACTAGCGGGGGGTTTGGGGCCAACGTCCTGACTTTC
.	TRBV29-1	13	TRBJ1-4	TRBD1	CSVEIQGNEKLFF	TGCAGCGTTGAAATACAGGGGAATGAAAAACTGTTTTTT
.	TRBV10-2	13	TRBJ2-7	.	CASSVLVTYEQYF	TGCGCCAGCAGTGTCCTCGTTACCTACGAGCAGTACTTC
once	TRBV7-3	15	TRBJ2-1	.	CASSLSLSQGREQFF	TGTGCCAGCAGCTTATCCCTTTCACAGGGACGCGAGCAGTTCTTC
.	TRBV7-2	16	TRBJ1-5	.	CASSLGSGSSNQPQHF	TGTGCCAGCAGCTTAGGGTCGGGAAGTAGCAATCAGCCCCAGCATTTT
.	TRBV6-6	11	TRBJ2-7	.	CASSLTYEQYF	TGTGCCAGCAGTCTGACTTACGAGCAGTACTTC
.	TRBV14	15	TRBJ1-2	.	CASSQDQMVSYGYTF	TGTGCCAGCAGCCAAGATCAGATGGTGTCCTATGGCTACACCTTC
.	TRBV2	14	TRBJ2-2	.	CASIQGPNTGELFF	TGTGCCAGCATCCAGGGGCCGAACACCGGGGAGCTGTTTTTT
.	TRBV29-1	13	TRBJ1-3	.	CSVERGSGNTIYF	TGCAGCGTTGAAAGGGGGTCTGGAAACACCATATATTTT
.	TRBV15	17	TRBJ1-6	.	CATSRVSGVDYNSPLHF	TGTGCCACCAGCAGAGTTTCCGGGGTGGACTATAATTCACCCCTCCACTTT
.	TRBV6-1	13	TRBJ2-1	.	CASRVFRDNEQFF	TGTGCCAGCAGGGTTTTCAGGGACAATGAGCAGTTCTTC
few	TRBV6-4	17	TRBJ2-1	TRBD2	CASSEPNSGGASDEQFF	TGTGCCAGCAGTGAACCAAATAGCGGGGGGGCCTCGGATGAGCAGTTCTTC
.	TRBV27	17	TRBJ1-6	TRBD1	CASSLGPPTGVNSPLHF	TGTGCCAGCAGTTTAGGACCCCCCACAGGGGTGAATTCACCCCTCCACTTT
.	TRBV28	16	TRBJ2-1	TRBD1	CASSFGQGASYNEQFF	TGTGCCAGCAGTTTCGGACAGGGGGCGTCCTACAATGAGCAGTTCTTC
.	TRBV9	18	TRBJ2-2	TRBD2	CASTTGPAGETFTGELFF	TGTGCCAGCACCACAGGACCAGCGGGGGAGACCTTCACCGGGGAGCTGTTTTTT
.	TRBV7-3	14	TRBJ2-5	.	CASSLTPGVETQYF	TGTGCCAGCAGCTTAACTCCAGGGGTCGAGACCCAGTACTTC
.	TRBV19	16	TRBJ2-7	.	CASSIALDRYPYEQYF	TGTGCCAGTAGTATCGCTCTAGACAGGTACCCCTACGAGCAGTACTTC
.	TRBV7-6	15	TRBJ1-1	.	CASTQLYRSNTEAFF	TGTGCCAGCACCCAATTATACAGGTCTAACACTGAAGCTTTCTTT
.	TRBV6-1	14	TRBJ2-3	.	CASSYTRNTDTQYF	TGTGCCAGCAGTTATACGAGGAACACAGATACGCAGTATTTT
.	TRBV25-1	16	TRBJ2-3	TRBD2	CASSEFGRGRTDTQYF	TGTGCCAGCAGTGAATTCGGGAGGGGACGCACAGATACGCAGTATTTT
.	TRBV5-6	15	TRBJ2-2	.	CASSLQGRNTGELFF	TGTGCCAGCAGCCTACAGGGAAGAAACACCGGGGAGCTGTTTTTT
.	TRBV11-2	16	TRBJ1-2	.	CASSLFLRGKVDGYTF	TGTGCCAGCAGCTTATTCCTTCGGGGGAAGGTGGATGGCTACACCTTC
.	TRBV7-8	15	TRBJ2-1	TRBD1	CASSSTGGANNEQFF	TGTGCCAGCAGCTCTACAGGGGGCGCAAACAATGAGCAGTTCTTC
.	TRBV5-6	12	TRBJ1-2	.	CASMGTNYGYTF	TGTGCCAGCATGGGCACCAACTATGGCTACACCTTC
few	TRBV10-1	17	TRBJ2-3	TRBD2	CASSEPRLAGGEDTQYF	TGCGCCAGCAGTGAGCCGAGACTAGCGGGGGGAGAAGATACGCAGTATTTT
.	TRBV9	13	TRBJ1-1	.	CASSARDDLEAFF	TGTGCCAGCAGCGCGCGAGACGACTTAGAAGCTTTCTTT
.	TRBV6-1	13	TRBJ1-6	.	CASSDTQGSPLHF	TGTGCCAGCAGTGACACACAGGGATCACCCCTCCACTTT
.	TRBV10-2	16	TRBJ2-3	TRBD2	CASQGTSGIPGGTQYF	TGCGCCAGCCAAGGGACTAGCGGGATCCCGGGAGGTACGCAGTATTTT
.	TRBV25-1	13	TRBJ2-5	.	CASSELTEAAQYF	TGTGCCAGCAGTGAATTGACGGAGGCAGCCCAGTACTTC
.	TRBV2	12	TRBJ1-1	.	CASSEDRRGAFF	TGTGCCAGCAGTGAAGATCGAAGGGGAGCTTTCTTT
.	TRBV2	16	TRBJ1-1	.	CASTGRVRALRTEAFF	TGTGCCAGCACCGGTCGGGTGAGGGCCCTACGGACTGAAGCTTTCTTT
.	TRBV7-3	14	TRBJ2-5	.	CASSPTVAGETQYF	TGTGCCAGCAGCCCGACAGTCGCGGGGGAGACCCAGTACTTC
.	TRBV7-2	18	TRBJ2-3	TRBD2	CASSILAGGPIGTDTQYF	TGTGCCAGCAGCATTCTAGCGGGGGGGCCAATTGGCACAGATACGCAGTATTTT
.	TRBV7-2	13	TRBJ1-3	.	CASSSDTGNTIYF	TGTGCCAGCAGCTCAGACACTGGAAACACCATATATTTT
.	TRBV5-1	13	TRBJ2-5	.	CASSLAYQETQYF	TGCGCCAGCAGCTTGGCTTACCAAGAGACCCAGTACTTC
.	TRBV9	15	TRBJ2-3	.	CASSVGPAVADTQYF	TGTGCCAGCAGCGTAGGCCCGGCGGTGGCAGATACGCAGTATTTT
.	TRBV4-1	11	TRBJ1-2	.	CASSQSDGYTF	TGCGCCAGCAGCCAGAGCGATGGCTACACCTTC
once	TRBV10-3	15	TRBJ1-3	.	CAITPTAGNGNTIYF	TGTGCCATCACCCCCACGGCAGGGAATGGAAACACCATATATTTT
.	TRBV2	13	TRBJ1-1	TRBD1	CASALQGYTEAFF	TGTGCCAGCGCTTTACAGGGGTACACTGAAGCTTTCTTT
.	TRBV6-5	14	TRBJ1-6	.	CASNAGVGNSPLHF	TGTGCCTCCAACGCGGGGGTGGGTAATTCACCCCTCCACTTT
.	TRBV5-5	16	TRBJ1-3	.	CASSFDPGRAGNTIYF	TGTGCCAGCAGCTTCGATCCAGGGAGGGCTGGAAACACCATATATTTT
.	TRBV9	14	TRBJ1-1	.	CASSVEPSNTEAFF	TGTGCCAGCAGCGTAGAGCCATCGAACACTGAAGCTTTCTTT
.	TRBV5-1	15	TRBJ1-1	TRBD1	CASSTGQGGGTEAFF	TGCGCCAGCAGCACCGGACAGGGGGGGGGCACTGAAGCTTTCTTT
.	TRBV30	13	TRBJ2-1	TRBD2	CATLAGGPNEQFF	TGTGCCACGTTAGCGGGGGGGCCTAATGAGCAGTTCTTC